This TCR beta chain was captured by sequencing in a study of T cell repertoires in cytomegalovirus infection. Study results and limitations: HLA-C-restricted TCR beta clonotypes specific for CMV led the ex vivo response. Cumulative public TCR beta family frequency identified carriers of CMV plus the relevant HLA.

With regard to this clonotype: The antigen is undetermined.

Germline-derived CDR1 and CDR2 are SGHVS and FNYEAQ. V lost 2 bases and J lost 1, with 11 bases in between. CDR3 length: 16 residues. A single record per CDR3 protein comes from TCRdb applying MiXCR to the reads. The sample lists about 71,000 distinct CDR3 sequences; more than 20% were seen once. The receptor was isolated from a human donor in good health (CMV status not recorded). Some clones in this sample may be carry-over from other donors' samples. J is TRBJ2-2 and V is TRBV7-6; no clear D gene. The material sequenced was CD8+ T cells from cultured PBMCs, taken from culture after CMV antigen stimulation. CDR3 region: CASSLLNSENTGELFF. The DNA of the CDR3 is TGTGCCAGCAGCTTACTGAATAGTGAGAACACCGGGGAGCTGTTTTTT.